Listed below are T cell receptor beta chains from one sample, sequenced in a study of identical twins. TCRdb re-analysed the 5' RACE reads in MiXCR, keeping a single row per CDR3 protein. The table shows 300,000 to 400,000 distinct CDR3 sequences, with roughly 9% occurring only once. The sequencing input was naive T cells sorted from blood. Receptors originate from a woman between 50 and 59 years old in good health. The CDR3 runs from the conserved cysteine through the conserved F or W. A D gene is named only where the DNA matches it firmly. Clone size, where shown, is once, few, many, or a class for clones that have expanded.

TRBV11-2	TRBJ2-1	15	many	-	CASSSNPLGASEQFF	TGTGCCAGCAGCTCTAACCCCCTCGGGGCAAGTGAGCAGTTCTTC
TRBV19	TRBJ1-5	15	-	-	CASSIDQGYNQPQHF	TGTGCCAGTAGTATAGACCAGGGTTATAATCAGCCCCAGCATTTT
TRBV29-1	TRBJ2-3	12	few	-	CSVLYLTDTQYF	TGCAGCGTCCTCTACCTCACAGATACGCAGTATTTT
TRBV4-1	TRBJ2-7	13	-	-	CASSQVEGNEQYF	TGCGCCAGCAGCCAAGTCGAGGGGAACGAGCAGTACTTC
TRBV2	TRBJ2-1	15	many	-	CASSEGTTGLNEQFF	TGTGCCAGCAGTGAAGGGACTACCGGACTAAATGAGCAGTTCTTC
TRBV5-5	TRBJ2-5	14	many	-	CASSSLAAPETQYF	TGTGCCAGCAGCTCGTTAGCAGCGCCAGAGACCCAGTACTTC
TRBV20-1	TRBJ2-5	12	-	-	CSALLVQETQYF	TGCAGTGCCCTCCTTGTACAAGAGACCCAGTACTTC
TRBV11-2	TRBJ2-7	13	many	-	CASSFEIVADQYF	TGTGCCAGCAGCTTTGAAATAGTGGCGGACCAGTACTTC
TRBV15	TRBJ2-3	19	few	-	CATSREPPHGEPRTDTQYF	TGTGCCACCAGCAGAGAACCCCCTCACGGAGAGCCCCGCACAGATACGCAGTATTTT
TRBV5-1	TRBJ2-3	16	few	TRBD2	CASSPRTSGATDTQYF	TGCGCCAGCAGCCCCAGGACTAGCGGGGCCACAGATACGCAGTATTTT
TRBV18	TRBJ2-7	13	many	TRBD1	CASSPGQQYEQYF	TGTGCCAGCTCACCGGGACAGCAATACGAGCAGTACTTC
TRBV9	TRBJ2-6	13	few	-	CASSPLGANVLTF	TGTGCCAGCAGCCCTCTTGGGGCCAACGTCCTGACTTTC
TRBV5-6	TRBJ1-1	15	few	-	CASSALGGTNTEAFF	TGTGCCAGCAGCGCCCTTGGTGGGACGAACACTGAAGCTTTCTTT
TRBV20-1	TRBJ2-1	14	few	-	CSARDGSRVNEQFF	TGCAGTGCTAGAGATGGGAGCAGGGTCAATGAGCAGTTCTTC
TRBV3-1	TRBJ2-1	15	-	-	CASSQEVEIYNDQFF	TGTGCCAGCAGCCAAGAAGTGGAAATATACAATGATCAGTTCTTC
TRBV9	TRBJ2-1	16	few	-	CASSVEGGGPGNEQFF	TGTGCCAGCAGCGTAGAAGGGGGAGGGCCGGGAAATGAGCAGTTCTTC
TRBV2	TRBJ1-5	18	many	-	CASSEALPLRQANQPQHF	TGTGCCAGCAGTGAAGCGCTTCCTTTAAGGCAGGCAAATCAGCCCCAGCATTTT
TRBV25-1	TRBJ1-1	14	-	-	CASRTFGVNTEAFF	TGTGCCAGCAGAACTTTCGGGGTGAACACTGAAGCTTTCTTT
TRBV12-3/TRBV12-4	TRBJ2-3	15	few	TRBD1	CASSPGQGVVNTQYF	TGTGCCAGCAGCCCTGGACAGGGGGTAGTGAATACGCAGTATTTT
TRBV7-9	TRBJ1-1	14	many	-	CASSFSLGDTEAFF	TGTGCCAGCAGCTTTTCCCTCGGGGACACTGAAGCTTTCTTT
TRBV12-5	TRBJ2-1	16	few	TRBD1	CASANSPGQGYDEQFF	TGTGCTAGCGCTAACTCCCCGGGACAGGGGTACGATGAGCAGTTCTTC
TRBV12-3/TRBV12-4	TRBJ2-1	11	-	-	CASSPGIEQFF	TGTGCCAGCAGCCCCGGGATTGAGCAGTTCTTC
TRBV5-1	TRBJ2-1	18	-	TRBD2	CASSPALAGGPEDNEQFF	TGCGCCAGCAGCCCAGCACTAGCGGGAGGGCCTGAGGACAATGAGCAGTTCTTC
TRBV29-1	TRBJ2-5	12	-	-	CSARAGSETQYF	TGCAGCGCCAGGGCGGGTAGTGAGACCCAGTACTTC
TRBV10-2	TRBJ2-3	15	few	-	CASRDRDFSNQPQYF	TGCGCCAGCAGGGACCGGGACTTTAGCAATCAGCCCCAGTATTTT
TRBV3-1	TRBJ1-2	14	few	-	CASSQPRTVDGYTF	TGTGCCAGCAGCCAACCTCGGACTGTTGATGGCTACACCTTC
TRBV7-9	TRBJ2-1	17	few	-	CASSLKPGLLMYNEQFF	TGTGCCAGCAGCTTAAAGCCCGGACTACTTATGTACAATGAGCAGTTCTTC
TRBV11-3	TRBJ2-1	16	-	TRBD2	CASSLIAGATYNEQFF	TGTGCCAGCAGCTTAATAGCGGGAGCCACCTACAATGAGCAGTTCTTC
TRBV7-9	TRBJ2-1	16	-	TRBD2	CASSLGATSGGNEQFF	TGTGCCAGCAGCTTAGGAGCTACTAGCGGGGGAAATGAGCAGTTCTTC
TRBV29-1	TRBJ2-3	15	many	-	CSVEVRAGDTDTQYF	TGCAGCGTTGAGGTTAGGGCAGGGGACACAGATACGCAGTATTTT